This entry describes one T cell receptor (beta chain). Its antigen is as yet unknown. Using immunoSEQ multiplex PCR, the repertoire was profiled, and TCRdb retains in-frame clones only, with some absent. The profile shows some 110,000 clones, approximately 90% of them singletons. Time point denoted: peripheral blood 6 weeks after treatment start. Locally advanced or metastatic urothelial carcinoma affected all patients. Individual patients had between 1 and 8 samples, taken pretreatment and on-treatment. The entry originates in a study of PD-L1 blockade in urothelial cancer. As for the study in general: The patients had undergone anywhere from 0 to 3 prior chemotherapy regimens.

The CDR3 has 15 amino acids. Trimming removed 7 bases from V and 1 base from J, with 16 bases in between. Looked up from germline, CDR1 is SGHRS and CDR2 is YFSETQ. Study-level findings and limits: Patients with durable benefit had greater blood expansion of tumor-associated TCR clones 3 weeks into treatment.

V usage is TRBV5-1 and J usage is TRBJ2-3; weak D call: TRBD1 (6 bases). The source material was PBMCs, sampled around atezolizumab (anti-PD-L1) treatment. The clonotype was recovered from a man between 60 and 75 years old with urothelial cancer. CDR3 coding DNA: TGCGCCAGCGGCCACAGGGACGTCGGCACAGATACGCAGTATTTT. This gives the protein CASGHRDVGTDTQYF.